The clone carrying this T cell receptor (beta chain) was seen a handful of times. This CDR3 comprises 15 residues. The V gene's germline CDR1 is MNHEY and CDR2 SMNVEV (reference sequence). Between the trimmed V and J ends, which lost 4 bases and 5 bases, there was a span of 18 bases. Every donor provided 7.5 to 10 milliliters of peripheral blood. This entry is derived from a study of blood T cells in healthy people across ages. A second PCR, run for 7 to 11 cycles, used a sample-barcoded 5' primer plus a J-beta primer mix. TCRdb re-called the 5' RACE reads through MiXCR, storing one row per CDR3 protein. Found here are about a million distinct CDR3 sequences, about 53% of them singletons; the top ten hold around 21%.

Sequencing was carried out using blood. The sequence came from an older woman in good health. The V call is TRBV27, the J call TRBJ2-7; TRBD1 or TRBD2 may be the D gene (5 bases each). The CDR3 loop reads CASSYTSEGLNEQYF. For the CDR3, the DNA is TGTGCCAGCAGTTACACCAGTGAGGGGCTAAACGAGCAGTACTTC.